These 20 T cell receptor beta chains were sequenced from one sample in a study of blood T cell repertoires in COVID-19. Clones were sequenced by immunoSEQ multiplex PCR, and TCRdb holds only the in-frame ones, with some missing. This repertoire shows fewer than 200,000 clones, around 82% found once; its top ten account for around 7%. The sequenced material came from peripheral blood. The receptors derive from a woman between 40 and 55 years old with COVID-19, enrolled during active disease.

The CDR3 spells CASTPWGGGGGGNQPQHF. The CDR3 DNA reads as TGTGCCAGTACCCCCTGGGGGGGCGGCGGAGGTGGCAATCAGCCCCAGCATTTT. This chain uses TRBV19 with TRBJ1-5; TRBD1 might be the D (6 bases). From germline, CDR1 is LNHDA and CDR2 SQIVND (reference sequence). Trimming removed 7 bases from V and 2 bases from J, with 24 bases in between. The CDR3 has 18 amino acids.

The rearrangement joins TRBV6-5 to TRBJ1-2; 8 nucleotides align to TRBD1. This CDR3 comprises 14 residues. V dropped 6 bases and J dropped 4; count of bases not matched to a gene: 7. From germline, CDR1 is MNHEY and CDR2 SVGAGI. The CDR3 here is CASSDQGAGYGYTF. Here the CDR3 DNA reads TGTGCCAGCAGCGACCAGGGGGCCGGCTATGGCTACACCTTC.

The sample holds one count of this clone. The chain carries TRBV12-5 and TRBJ1-2; 7 positions agree with TRBD1. The trim removed 6 bases at V and 3 bases at J, leaving 4 bases unmatched. Germline V lookup: CDR1 LGHNT, CDR2 FRNRAP. The CDR3 length is 13 residues. CDR3 residues: CASGPQGYYGYTF. CDR3 nucleotides: TGTGCTAGTGGCCCACAGGGGTACTATGGCTACACCTTC. Full variable domain (rest looked up from reference TRBV12-5 and TRBJ1-2): DARVTQTPRHKVTEMGQEVTMRCQPILGHNTVFWYRQTMMQGLELLAYFRNRAPLDDSGMPKDRFSAEMPDATLATLKIQPSEPRDSAVYFCASGPQGYYGYTFGSGTRLTVV.

V and J are TRBV5-1 and TRBJ2-1; TRBD2 matches at 8 bases. V dropped 3 bases and J dropped 2; count of bases not matched to a gene: 4. This CDR3 spans 15 amino acids. Germline lookup yields CDR1 SGHRS and CDR2 YFSETQ. CDR3 in amino acids: CASSSVAGTYNEQFF. The DNA of the CDR3 is TGCGCCAGCAGCTCGGTAGCGGGGACCTACAATGAGCAGTTCTTC.

This chain uses TRBV7-2 with TRBJ1-4; D uncertain. CDR3 length: 12 amino acids. Trimming took 5 bases from V and 10 from J, leaving 11 bases between them. Germline V gene data show CDR1 as SGHTA and CDR2 as FQGNSA. The CDR3 loop is CASSPAYGKLFF. In nucleotides, the CDR3 is TGTGCCAGCAGCCCCGCCTATGGAAAACTGTTTTTT.

The chain has TRBV3-1 (or the pseudogene TRBV3-2) and TRBJ2-5, with 11 positions matching TRBD1. Germline V gene sequence: CDR1 LGHDT, CDR2 YNNKEL (reference sequence). The CDR3 loop spans 15 amino acids. V was clipped by 1 base and J by 4 bases; unmatched bases: 2. CDR3 nucleotides: TGTGCCAGCAGCCAAGGGACAGGGGGCGCAGAGACCCAGTACTTC. Its translation is CASSQGTGGAETQYF.

The table lists this clone with a count of one. V and J are TRBV24-1 and TRBJ2-1, with 8 bases that match TRBD1. Germline V CDR1 and CDR2: KGHDR, SFDVKD. The CDR3 consists of 15 residues. The trim removed 4 bases at V and 6 bases at J, leaving 7 bases unmatched. The CDR3 DNA reads as TGTGCCACCAGTGACAGGCAGGGGGCGATCAATGAGCAGTTCTTC. This sequence encodes CATSDRQGAINEQFF.

This sequence joins TRBV11-2 and TRBJ2-2, with 9 positions matching TRBD2. With 7 bases clipped from V and 7 bases from J, the junction kept 13 bases outside the gene matches. From germline, CDR1 is SGHAT and CDR2 FQNNGV. The CDR3 consists of 16 residues. In nucleotides, the CDR3 is TGTGCCAGCACCCCTAGGATAGCGGGAGAATTCGGGGAGCTGTTTTTT. Translating gives CASTPRIAGEFGELFF. Supplemented by reference TRBV11-2 and TRBJ2-2, the full variable domain reads EAGVAQSPRYKIIEKRQSVAFWCNPISGHATLYWYQQILGQGPKLLIQFQNNGVVDDSQLPKDRFSAERLKGVDSTLKIQPAKLEDSAVYLCASTPRIAGEFGELFFGEGSRLTVL.

The chain couples TRBV11-2 to TRBJ2-3; 8 bases map to TRBD2. V shed 0 bases and J 1 base; nucleotides not matched to a gene: 6. CDR1 and CDR2 from the germline V gene are SGHAT and FQNNGV. This CDR3 comprises 17 residues. The CDR3 spells CASSLDFSGTGTDTQYF. CDR3 sequence (DNA): TGTGCCAGCAGCTTAGACTTTAGCGGGACGGGCACAGATACGCAGTATTTT.

V and J are TRBV5-4 and TRBJ1-1; maybe TRBD1 (5 bases). Trimming shortened V by 3 bases and J by 7 bases, and 10 bases separated the two germline ends. The CDR3 extends over 12 amino acids. The germline gives CDR1 SGHNT, CDR2 YYREEE (reference sequence). The CDR3 DNA is TGTGCCAGCAGCTCGCGGGGGATTGAAGCTTTCTTT. As protein: CASSSRGIEAFF.

The table lists this clone with a count of one. The chain joins TRBV5-4 to TRBJ1-1, with a possible D match to TRBD1 (5 bases). Germline V gene sequence: CDR1 SGHNT, CDR2 YYREEE (reference sequence). This CDR3 comprises 18 residues. V gave up 0 bases and J gave up 7 bases, with 25 bases separating them. This CDR3 reads CASSLANGGEVNVGEAFF. The CDR3 nucleotides read TGTGCCAGCAGCTTGGCAAATGGAGGGGAGGTGAATGTTGGTGAAGCTTTCTTT. Looking up the rest from reference TRBV5-4 and TRBJ1-1 gives the full variable domain: ETGVTQSPTHLIKTRGQQVTLRCSSQSGHNTVSWYQQALGQGPQFIFQYYREEENGRGNFPPRFSGLQFPNYSSELNVNALELDDSALYLCASSLANGGEVNVGEAFFGQGTRLTVV.

J is TRBJ2-1 and V is TRBV2; D perhaps matches TRBD1 (5 bases). V lost 2 bases to trimming and J lost 0 bases, with 8 bases between them. The CDR3 runs to 15 residues. Germline CDR1 SNHLY, CDR2 FYNNEI. CDR3 in DNA: TGTGCCAGCAGTGAAAGGGGTAACTCCTACAATGAGCAGTTCTTC. This sequence encodes CASSERGNSYNEQFF.

V gene TRBV4-1 combines with J gene TRBJ1-2, with 9 bases fitting TRBD1. The CDR3 totals 14 residues. J lost 4 bases, V lost 3 bases, and 3 bases had no gene match. From germline, CDR1 is MGHRA and CDR2 YSYEKL. This CDR3 reads CASSQGQGGYGYTF. CDR3 nucleotide sequence: TGCGCCAGCAGCCAGGGACAGGGAGGCTATGGCTACACCTTC.

The chain employs TRBV7-9 and TRBJ1-1; perhaps TRBD1 as D (5 bases). CDR3 length: 17 amino acids. Per germline, CDR1 SEHNR and CDR2 FQNEAQ (reference sequence). Trimming pared 4 bases from V and 6 bases from J, leaving 24 bases between. The CDR3 loop reads CASSSTQVGWGGPEAFF. CDR3 DNA sequence: TGTGCCAGCAGCTCTACACAAGTCGGGTGGGGGGGACCTGAAGCTTTCTTT.

This chain uses TRBV7-3 with TRBJ2-3; a possible D gene is TRBD2 (6 bases). The CDR3 length is 15 residues. Between the trimmed V and J ends, which lost 5 bases and 6 bases, there was a span of 18 bases. CDR1 and CDR2 (germline): SGHTA, FQGTGA. For the CDR3, the DNA is TGTGCCAGCAGCCTCCTGGGGAGGTCGGGGGATACGCAGTATTTT. Translating gives CASSLLGRSGDTQYF.

This chain joins TRBV9 and TRBJ2-1; TRBD2 might be the D (6 bases). The V end lost 0 bases, the J end lost 3 bases, and 10 bases lay between the germline ends. Germline loops: CDR1 SGDLS, CDR2 YYNGEE. This CDR3 spans 15 amino acids. The DNA for the CDR3 is TGTGCCAGCAGCGTAGCTGGGGGGAACTACAATGAGCAGTTCTTC. As protein: CASSVAGGNYNEQFF.

J is TRBJ2-5 and V is TRBV2; tentatively, D is TRBD1 (5 bases). The germline V gene has CDR1 SNHLY and CDR2 FYNNEI. V lost 6 bases, J lost 7 bases, and 15 bases lay in between. The CDR3 has 13 amino acids. Written as DNA, the CDR3 is TGTGCCAGCAGACCGTCCAGGCAGGGGACCCAGTACTTC. It specifies CASRPSRQGTQYF.

This clone was seen a single time. The V and J genes are TRBV11-3 and TRBJ2-1, with TRBD2 matching 13 bases. This CDR3 contains 13 residues. Per the germline V gene, CDR1 is SGHNT and CDR2 is YENEEA. J was trimmed by 11 bases and V by 5 bases; bases with no gene match: 3. The CDR3 DNA reads as TGTGCCAGCAGCGTGACTAGCGGGGGGAAGCAGTTCTTC. Its protein product is CASSVTSGGKQFF.

J is TRBJ2-3 and V is TRBV5-8, with 9 bases identical to TRBD2. The CDR3 runs to 15 residues. Germline V CDR1 and CDR2: SGHTS, YDEGEE. With 3 bases clipped from V and 2 bases from J, the junction kept 4 bases outside the gene matches. The CDR3 DNA reads TGTGCCAGCAGCTCTAGCGGGACACTCACAGATACGCAGTATTTT. Its translation: CASSSSGTLTDTQYF.

In this sample, this clone turned up once. The chain joins TRBV7-2 to TRBJ2-5, with D possibly being TRBD2 (5 bases). The CDR3 sequence is 14 residues long. Trimming removed 2 bases from V and 4 bases from J, with 11 bases in between. Germline loops: CDR1 SGHTA, CDR2 FQGNSA. Here the CDR3 reads CASSLMRVSETQYF. Written as DNA, the CDR3 is TGTGCCAGCAGCTTAATGAGGGTGTCAGAGACCCAGTACTTC. Full variable domain (outside the CDR3, taken from reference TRBV7-2 and TRBJ2-5): GAGVSQSPSNKVTEKGKDVELRCDPISGHTALYWYRQSLGQGLEFLIYFQGNSAPDKSGLPSDRFSAERTGGSVSTLTIQRTQQEDSAVYLCASSLMRVSETQYFGPGTRLLVL.